This T cell receptor (beta chain) comes out of a study of PD-1 blockade in classical Hodgkin lymphoma. Findings of the study overall: Diversity similar to that of newly diagnosed patients was seen at baseline in complete responders.

Stated time point: cycle 4 day 1 (C4D1), after around six weeks of nivolumab. Every patient had relapsed following autologous stem cell transplantation, and cohorts differed in brentuximab vedotin exposure. The repertoire was sequenced with immunoSEQ multiplex PCR; TCRdb's copy has only in-frame clones and lacks some. This sample has about 94,000 clones, with 90% to 95% found just once. For this clone: What it binds is unknown.

The J segment lost 10 bases and the V segment lost 0 bases, leaving 6 bases of the junction unmatched. CDR3 length equals 14 residues. Germline CDR1 is MNHNY and CDR2 is SVGAGI (reference sequence). Specimen: peripheral blood mononuclear cells (PBMCs), collected before the fourth cycle of nivolumab. The chain uses TRBV6-6 and TRBJ2-1, with TRBD2 matching 7 bases. This TCR was sampled from a human donor with classical Hodgkin lymphoma. CDR3 nucleotides: TGTGCCAGCAGTTACTCGACTAGCCGGGGAGAGCAGTTCTTC. The encoded protein is CASSYSTSRGEQFF.